The clone carrying this TCR beta chain turned up a few times. No antigen is known for it. Time point described: sample taken at primary tumor resection. Unsorted tumor, nontumor lung tissue or cryopreserved PBMC supplied the whole RNA. Each TCR cDNA molecule carried a unique molecular identifier. TCRdb re-called the 5' RACE reads with MiXCR, one entry per CDR3 protein. The sample holds a few thousand distinct CDR3 sequences, over 7.5% seen once. Germline trimming cut 6 bases from V and 5 bases from J; bases unmatched to any gene: 4. The germline CDR1 and CDR2 sequences are MNHEY and SVGAGI. CDR3 size: 13 residues. The sample belongs to a study of spatial heterogeneity in lung cancer. Study as a whole: Sequencing consistently turned up more beta-chain sequences than alpha-chain sequences. Findings and limits, study-wide: In tumors, expanded intratumoral alpha and beta TCR counts tracked mutation counts.

The receptor was isolated from a male donor with early-stage non-small cell lung cancer. The source material was lung tumor tissue, sampled at surgery. The rearrangement uses TRBV6-5 and TRBJ1-2; 9 nucleotides align to TRBD1. CDR3 sequence (DNA): TGTGCCAGCAGGGGACAGGGAGGGTATGGCTACACCTTC. Amino acids: CASRGQGGYGYTF.